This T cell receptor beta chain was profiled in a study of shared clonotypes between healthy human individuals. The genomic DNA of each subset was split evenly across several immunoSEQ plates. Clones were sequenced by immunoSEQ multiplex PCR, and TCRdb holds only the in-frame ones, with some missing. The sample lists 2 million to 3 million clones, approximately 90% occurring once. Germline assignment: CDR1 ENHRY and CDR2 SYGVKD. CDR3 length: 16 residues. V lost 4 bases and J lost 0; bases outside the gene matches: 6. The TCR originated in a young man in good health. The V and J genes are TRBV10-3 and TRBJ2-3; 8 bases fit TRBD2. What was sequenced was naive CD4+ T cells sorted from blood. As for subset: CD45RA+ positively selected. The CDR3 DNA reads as TGTGCCATCAGTGGGGGAGCGGGGGCTAGCACAGATACGCAGTATTTT. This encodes CAISGGAGASTDTQYF.